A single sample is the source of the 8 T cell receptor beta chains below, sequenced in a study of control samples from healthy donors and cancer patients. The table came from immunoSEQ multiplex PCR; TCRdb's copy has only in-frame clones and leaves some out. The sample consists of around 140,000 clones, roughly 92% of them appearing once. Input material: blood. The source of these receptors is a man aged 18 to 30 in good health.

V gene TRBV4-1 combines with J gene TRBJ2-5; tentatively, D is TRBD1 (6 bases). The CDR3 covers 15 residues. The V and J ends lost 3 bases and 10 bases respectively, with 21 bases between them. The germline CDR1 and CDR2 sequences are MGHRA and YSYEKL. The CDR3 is CASSHLGHRDNNQYF. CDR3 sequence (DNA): TGCGCCAGCAGCCACCTAGGCCACCGGGACAATAACCAGTACTTC.

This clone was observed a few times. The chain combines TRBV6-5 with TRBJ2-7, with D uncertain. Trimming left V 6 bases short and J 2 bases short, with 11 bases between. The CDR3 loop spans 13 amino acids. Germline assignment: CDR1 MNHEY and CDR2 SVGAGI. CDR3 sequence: CASRPHGPYEQYF. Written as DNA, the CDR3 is TGTGCCAGCAGGCCCCACGGGCCCTACGAGCAGTACTTC.

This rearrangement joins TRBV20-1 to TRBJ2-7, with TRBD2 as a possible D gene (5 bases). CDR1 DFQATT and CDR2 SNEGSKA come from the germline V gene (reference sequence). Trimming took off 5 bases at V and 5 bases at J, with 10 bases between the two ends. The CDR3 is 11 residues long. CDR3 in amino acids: CSAGRADEQYF. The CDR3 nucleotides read TGCAGTGCTGGAAGAGCGGACGAGCAGTACTTC.

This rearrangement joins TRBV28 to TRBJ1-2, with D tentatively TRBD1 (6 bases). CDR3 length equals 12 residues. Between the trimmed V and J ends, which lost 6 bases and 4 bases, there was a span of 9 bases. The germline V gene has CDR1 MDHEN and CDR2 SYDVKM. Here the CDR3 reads CASSLQGYGYTF. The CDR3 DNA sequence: TGTGCCAGCAGCCTACAGGGCTATGGCTACACCTTC.

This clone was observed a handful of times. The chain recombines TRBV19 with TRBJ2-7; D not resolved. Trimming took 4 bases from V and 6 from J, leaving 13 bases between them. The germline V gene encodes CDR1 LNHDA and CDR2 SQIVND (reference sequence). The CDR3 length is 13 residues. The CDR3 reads CASSTGPGLEQYF. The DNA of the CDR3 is TGTGCCAGTAGTACCGGACCCGGTCTCGAGCAGTACTTC. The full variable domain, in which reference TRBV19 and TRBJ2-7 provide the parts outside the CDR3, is DGGITQSPKYLFRKEGQNVTLSCEQNLNHDAMYWYRQDPGQGLRLIYYSQIVNDFQKGDIAEGYSVSREKKESFPLTVTSAQKNPTAFYLCASSTGPGLEQYFGPGTRLTVT.

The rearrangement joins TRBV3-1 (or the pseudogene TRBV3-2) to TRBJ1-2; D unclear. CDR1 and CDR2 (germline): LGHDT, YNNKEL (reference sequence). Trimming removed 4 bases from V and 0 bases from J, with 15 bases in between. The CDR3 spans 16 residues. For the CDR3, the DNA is TGTGCCAGCAGCCTCCGACCGGAACGCTCTAACTATGGCTACACCTTC. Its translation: CASSLRPERSNYGYTF.

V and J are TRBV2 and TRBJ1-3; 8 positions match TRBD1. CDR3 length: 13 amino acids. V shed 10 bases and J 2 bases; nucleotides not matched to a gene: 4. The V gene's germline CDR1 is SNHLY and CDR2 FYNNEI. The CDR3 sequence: CATSTGAGNTIYF. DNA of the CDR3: TGTGCCACCTCGACAGGGGCTGGAAACACCATATATTTT.

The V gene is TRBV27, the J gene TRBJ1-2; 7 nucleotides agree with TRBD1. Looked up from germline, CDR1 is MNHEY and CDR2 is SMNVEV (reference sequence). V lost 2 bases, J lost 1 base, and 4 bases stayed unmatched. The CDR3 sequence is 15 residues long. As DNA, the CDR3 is TGTGCCAGCAGTTTAGAGGGACAGCATAACTATGGCTACACCTTC. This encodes CASSLEGQHNYGYTF.